This T cell receptor beta chain was recovered during a study of cytomegalovirus exposure and HLA in healthy donors. J lost 8 bases, V lost 4 bases, and 6 bases had no gene match. The CDR3 consists of 15 residues. Germline V gene lookup returns CDR1 SGHDN and CDR2 FVKESK. The study's findings and limits: One variant, a missense change in DCLRE1C, was linked in a later analysis to TCR beta V- and J-gene trimming.

Worth noting for this clone: Its antigen is currently unknown.

13 Jbeta primers and 60 Vbeta primers were used for the PCR. Some clones are missing from TCRdb's copy, which holds only in-frame ones; the method was immunoSEQ multiplex PCR. Found here are about 140,000 clones; the top ten clones hold 2.7%. Sample: PBMCs. The chain couples TRBV14 to TRBJ1-6, with 9 bases matching TRBD1. This receptor was obtained from a man aged 35-49 years in good health and CMV-seronegative. CDR3 nucleotide sequence: TGTGCCAGCAGCCCGGGACAGGGTGGGCATTCACCCCTCCACTTT. It translates to CASSPGQGGHSPLHF.